These T cell receptor beta chains were read from a single sample in a study of T cell repertoires in aging, cancer and after chemotherapy. Via MiXCR, TCRdb re-called the multiplex PCR reads, giving one row per CDR3 protein. Among 5,300 or so distinct CDR3 sequences listed, approximately 30% were seen once. The sequenced sample consisted of blood. The receptor set was obtained from a human donor with a solid tumor. Both conserved end residues are part of each CDR3. Fields, in order: V gene, clone size, J gene, D gene, CDR3 length, CDR3 DNA, CDR3 protein. D genes are given only for firm matches. Clone size is stated in some rows and not others, as once, few, many or a class when expanded.

>TRBV6-5|medium-sized|TRBJ2-7|TRBD2|16
TGTGCCAGCAGTTACTCGGAGCCAGCGGGAGATCTTGAGCAGTACTTC
CASSYSEPAGDLEQYF
>TRBV7-9|-|TRBJ2-7|TRBD2|15
TGTGCCAGCAGCTTAGATGCGGGAGGGCCCTATGAGCAGTACTTC
CASSLDAGGPYEQYF
>TRBV6-1|-|TRBJ2-5|TRBD2|19
TGTGCCAGCAGCGTTTACGGGACTAGCGGGAGGATCCCCCAAGAGACCCAGTACTTC
CASSVYGTSGRIPQETQYF
>TRBV6-2/TRBV6-3|few|TRBJ1-5|-|14
TGTGCCAGCAGTTATATGGCCCGGGGTCAGCCCCAGCATTTT
CASSYMARGQPQHF
>TRBV27|-|TRBJ1-1|-|13
TGTGCCAGCATGATCTCAGGGGACACTGAAGCTTTCTTT
CASMISGDTEAFF
>TRBV4-3|few|TRBJ1-2|TRBD1|14
TGCGCCAGCAGCCAGGGGACAGACACCTATGGCTACACCTTC
CASSQGTDTYGYTF
>TRBV6-5|medium-sized|TRBJ2-6|-|15
TGTGCCAGCACCGCTAGCTCCTCTGGGGCCAACGTCCTGACTTTC
CASTASSSGANVLTF
>TRBV11-2|few|TRBJ2-7|-|18
TGTGCCAGCAGCTTGGCGGGAACAAACTATTTGCGATCCTACGAGCAGTACTTC
CASSLAGTNYLRSYEQYF
>TRBV27|few|TRBJ1-1|-|13
TGTGCCAGCAGTTTAGCAGGGAACACTGAAGCTTTCTTT
CASSLAGNTEAFF
>TRBV10-2|-|TRBJ2-3|TRBD2|17
TGCGCCAGCACCCTTAGCGAGGGAGGGCCGGGCACAGATACGCAGTATTTT
CASTLSEGGPGTDTQYF
>TRBV20-1|-|TRBJ2-5|-|11
TGCAGCCTCCGGGGCCAAGAGACCCAGTACTTC
CSLRGQETQYF
>TRBV5-1|-|TRBJ2-1|TRBD2|16
TGCGCCAGCAGCCCCCGGGTAGCGGGAGGCCCCAATGAGCAGTTCTTC
CASSPRVAGGPNEQFF
>TRBV6-1|medium-sized|TRBJ2-2|-|15
TGTGCCAGCAGTGAAGGGCCCGAGTTGGCCGGGGAGCTGTTTTTT
CASSEGPELAGELFF
>TRBV4-1|-|TRBJ1-2|-|16
TGCGCCAGCAGCCAAGCAGCGGGCTCCTCTAACTATGGCTACACCTTC
CASSQAAGSSNYGYTF
>TRBV4-3|-|TRBJ2-1|TRBD2|19
TGTGCCAGCAGTCGACTCACTAGCGGGAGGGCCAGGTCCTACAATGAGCAGTTCTTC
CASSRLTSGRARSYNEQFF
>TRBV7-6|-|TRBJ2-1|-|12
TGTGCCAGCAGCTTAGCCTACAATGAGCAGTTCTTC
CASSLAYNEQFF
>TRBV7-6|medium-sized|TRBJ2-3|TRBD2|17
TGTGCCAGCAGCCCTCGCCCTGGAGCGGGAGGGGGAAATACGCAGTATTTT
CASSPRPGAGGGNTQYF
>TRBV4-3|few|TRBJ2-3|-|18
TGCGCCAGCAGCCAAGGACGGGGCAGGTGGGAGTATCCAGATACGCAGTATTTT
CASSQGRGRWEYPDTQYF
>TRBV19|medium-sized|TRBJ2-7|TRBD2|14
TGTGCCAGTAGTATGACTAGCGGGAGTTACGAGCAGTACTTC
CASSMTSGSYEQYF
>TRBV12-3/TRBV12-4|medium-sized|TRBJ1-6|TRBD1|16
TGTGCCAGCAGCTTTACAGGGACAGATCGTAATTCACCCCTCCACTTT
CASSFTGTDRNSPLHF
>TRBV14|-|TRBJ2-5|TRBD1|14
TGTGCCAGCAGAGACACAGGGGTCCAAGAGACCCAGTACTTC
CASRDTGVQETQYF
>TRBV27|-|TRBJ2-1|TRBD2|18
TGTGCCAGCAGTTTGGGACTAGCGGGAGGACCCGGTTACAATGAGCAGTTCTTC
CASSLGLAGGPGYNEQFF
>TRBV20-1|-|TRBJ2-5|-|14
TGCAGTGCTAGAGATGAGGGATCTGGAGAGACCCAGTACTTC
CSARDEGSGETQYF
>TRBV7-6|-|TRBJ2-7|-|12
TGTGCCAGCAGCTTAGAACCCTACGAGCAGTACTTC
CASSLEPYEQYF
>TRBV12-3/TRBV12-4|few|TRBJ2-3|TRBD2|17
TGTGCCAGCAGCGTAGTCCCAGCGGGAGGGGCCACAGATACGCAGTATTTT
CASSVVPAGGATDTQYF
>TRBV12-3/TRBV12-4|medium-sized|TRBJ2-7|TRBD1|14
TGTGCCAGCAGTCTGTGGACAGGGCATTACGAGCAGTACTTC
CASSLWTGHYEQYF
>TRBV20-1|-|TRBJ1-6|-|15
TGCAGTGCTAGAGATCCCCGGACCCTTAATTCACCCCTCCACTTT
CSARDPRTLNSPLHF
>TRBV20-1|-|TRBJ2-7|TRBD1|15
TGCAGTGCTAGATTTTCCGGGACAGGGGCCTACGAGCAGTACTTC
CSARFSGTGAYEQYF
>TRBV28|-|TRBJ2-5|-|11
TGTGCCAGCAGTTTGGGAGAGACCCAGTACTTC
CASSLGETQYF
>TRBV6-5|few|TRBJ1-3|-|13
TGTGCCAGCAGGGGGACCTCTGGAAACACCATATATTTT
CASRGTSGNTIYF
>TRBV20-1|medium-sized|TRBJ2-1|-|13
TGCAGTGCTAACGGGGACCGAGACAATGAGCAGTTCTTC
CSANGDRDNEQFF
>TRBV20-1|few|TRBJ1-4|-|19
TGCAGTGCTAGTCCGACCTCAGGAGCACCCGAGGCAACTAATGAAAAACTGTTTTTT
CSASPTSGAPEATNEKLFF
>TRBV15|medium-sized|TRBJ2-2|-|14
TGTGCCACCAGCAGAGGTTTGAACACCGGGGAGCTGTTTTTT
CATSRGLNTGELFF
>TRBV27|-|TRBJ2-7|-|12
TGTGCCAGTAGCAACAGGGCCTCCGAGCAGTACTTC
CASSNRASEQYF
>TRBV6-5|-|TRBJ2-2|TRBD2|19
TGTGCCAGCAGTGGGGGACAGAGACTAGCGGGAGGTGTAGGCGGGGAGCTGTTTTTT
CASSGGQRLAGGVGGELFF
>TRBV19|medium-sized|TRBJ1-5|-|15
TGTGCCAGTAGGCACACGAGGTTAGGCAATCAGCCCCAGCATTTT
CASRHTRLGNQPQHF
>TRBV27|medium-sized|TRBJ1-1|-|15
TGTGCCAGCTCAACCCTGCGGGGGGGTAGGGCTGAAGCTTTCTTT
CASSTLRGGRAEAFF
>TRBV6-2/TRBV6-3|medium-sized|TRBJ2-7|TRBD1|15
TGTGCCAGCAGTTACTCCTCCGGGACAGGGTACGAGCAGTACTTC
CASSYSSGTGYEQYF
>TRBV4-3|few|TRBJ1-4|-|17
TGCGCCAGCAGCCCTAGAAATAAGGGGGGCTTTAATGAAAAACTGTTTTTT
CASSPRNKGGFNEKLFF
>TRBV15|medium-sized|TRBJ1-5|-|15
TGTGCCACCAGCAGAGGAGGCAGGGAGAATCAGCCCCAGCATTTT
CATSRGGRENQPQHF
>TRBV12-3/TRBV12-4|-|TRBJ2-5|-|14
TGTGCCAGCAGTTTAGTGAGCGGGCAAGAGACCCAGTACTTC
CASSLVSGQETQYF
>TRBV7-2|-|TRBJ2-3|-|15
TGTGCCAGCAGCTTAGTGGGACATACCACAGATACGCAGTATTTT
CASSLVGHTTDTQYF
>TRBV9|-|TRBJ2-1|TRBD2|16
TGTGCCAGCAGCGTAGAGGGCGGGAGCTTGAACAATGAGCAGTTCTTC
CASSVEGGSLNNEQFF
>TRBV10-3|-|TRBJ2-3|-|14
TGTGCCATCAGTGAGGGGGGACTTGCAGATACGCAGTATTTT
CAISEGGLADTQYF
>TRBV20-1|-|TRBJ1-4|-|16
TGCAGTGCTAGCCCCGCTAACAGTCCAACTAATGAAAAACTGTTTTTT
CSASPANSPTNEKLFF